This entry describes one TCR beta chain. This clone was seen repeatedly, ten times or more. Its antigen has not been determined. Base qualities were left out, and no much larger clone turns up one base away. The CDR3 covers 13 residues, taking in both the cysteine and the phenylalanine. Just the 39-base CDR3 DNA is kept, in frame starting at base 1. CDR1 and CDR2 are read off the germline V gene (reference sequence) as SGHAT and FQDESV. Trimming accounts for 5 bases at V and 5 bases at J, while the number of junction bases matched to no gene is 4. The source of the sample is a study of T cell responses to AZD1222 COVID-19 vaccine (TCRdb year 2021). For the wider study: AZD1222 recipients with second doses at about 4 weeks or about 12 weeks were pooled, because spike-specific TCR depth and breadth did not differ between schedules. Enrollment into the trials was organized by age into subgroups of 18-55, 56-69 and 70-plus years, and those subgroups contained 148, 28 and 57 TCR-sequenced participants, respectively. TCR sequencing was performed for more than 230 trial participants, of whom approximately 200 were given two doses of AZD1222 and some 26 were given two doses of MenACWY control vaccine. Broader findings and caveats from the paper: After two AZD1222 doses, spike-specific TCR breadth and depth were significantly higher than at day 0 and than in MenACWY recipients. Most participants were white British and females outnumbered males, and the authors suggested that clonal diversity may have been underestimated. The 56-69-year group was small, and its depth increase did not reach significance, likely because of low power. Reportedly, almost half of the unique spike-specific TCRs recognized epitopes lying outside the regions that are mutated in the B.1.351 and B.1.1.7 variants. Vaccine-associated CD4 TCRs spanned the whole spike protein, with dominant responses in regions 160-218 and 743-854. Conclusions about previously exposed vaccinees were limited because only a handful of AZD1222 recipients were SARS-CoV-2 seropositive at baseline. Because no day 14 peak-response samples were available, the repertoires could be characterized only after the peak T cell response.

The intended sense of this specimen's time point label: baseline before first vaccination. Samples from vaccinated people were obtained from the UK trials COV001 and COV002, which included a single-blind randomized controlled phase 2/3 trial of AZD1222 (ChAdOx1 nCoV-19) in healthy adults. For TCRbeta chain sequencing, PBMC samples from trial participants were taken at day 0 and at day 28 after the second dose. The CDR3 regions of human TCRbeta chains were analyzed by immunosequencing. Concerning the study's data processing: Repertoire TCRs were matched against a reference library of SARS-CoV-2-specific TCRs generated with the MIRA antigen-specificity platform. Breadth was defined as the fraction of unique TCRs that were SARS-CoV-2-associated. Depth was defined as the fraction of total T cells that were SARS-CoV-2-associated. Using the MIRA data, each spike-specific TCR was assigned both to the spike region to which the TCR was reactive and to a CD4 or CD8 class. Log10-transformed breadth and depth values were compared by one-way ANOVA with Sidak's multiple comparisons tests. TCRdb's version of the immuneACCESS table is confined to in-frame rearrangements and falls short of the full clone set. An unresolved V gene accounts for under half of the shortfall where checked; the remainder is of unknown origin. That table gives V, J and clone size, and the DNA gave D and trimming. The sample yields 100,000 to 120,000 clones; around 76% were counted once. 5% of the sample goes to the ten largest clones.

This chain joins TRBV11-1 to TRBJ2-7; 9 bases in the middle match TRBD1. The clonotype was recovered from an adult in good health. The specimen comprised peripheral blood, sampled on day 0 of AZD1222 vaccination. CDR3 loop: CASSRGTGNEQYF. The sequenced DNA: TGTGCCAGCAGCCGCGGGACAGGGAACGAGCAGTACTTC.